This TCR beta chain was identified in a study of cytomegalovirus exposure and HLA in healthy donors. Overall study context: Out of fewer than 400 genotyped donors, about 76% belonged to the Caucasian-associated ancestry cluster. Study-wide results and limits: According to a later analysis, most TCR beta chains associated with CMV appeared HLA-restricted.

The ends lost 4 bases at V and 1 base at J; junction bases unmatched: 15. Looked up from germline, CDR1 is MDHEN and CDR2 is SYDVKM. The CDR3 spans 19 residues. With 60 Vbeta and 13 Jbeta primers, the PCR was carried out. The repertoire was sequenced with immunoSEQ multiplex PCR; TCRdb's copy has only in-frame clones and lacks some. The data hold 160,000 or so clones, with approximately 80% observed a single time. Concerning this clone: The antigen remains undetermined.

V gene TRBV28 combines with J gene TRBJ1-3, with 8 nucleotides matching TRBD1. Sequences were obtained from PBMCs. This clonotype originated in a man aged 50 to 59 in good health and CMV-seropositive. The CDR3 DNA reads TGTGCCAGCAGTTCCGGGGGACAGGCTCAGGCTCTGTCTGGAAACACCATATATTTT. Amino acids: CASSSGGQAQALSGNTIYF.